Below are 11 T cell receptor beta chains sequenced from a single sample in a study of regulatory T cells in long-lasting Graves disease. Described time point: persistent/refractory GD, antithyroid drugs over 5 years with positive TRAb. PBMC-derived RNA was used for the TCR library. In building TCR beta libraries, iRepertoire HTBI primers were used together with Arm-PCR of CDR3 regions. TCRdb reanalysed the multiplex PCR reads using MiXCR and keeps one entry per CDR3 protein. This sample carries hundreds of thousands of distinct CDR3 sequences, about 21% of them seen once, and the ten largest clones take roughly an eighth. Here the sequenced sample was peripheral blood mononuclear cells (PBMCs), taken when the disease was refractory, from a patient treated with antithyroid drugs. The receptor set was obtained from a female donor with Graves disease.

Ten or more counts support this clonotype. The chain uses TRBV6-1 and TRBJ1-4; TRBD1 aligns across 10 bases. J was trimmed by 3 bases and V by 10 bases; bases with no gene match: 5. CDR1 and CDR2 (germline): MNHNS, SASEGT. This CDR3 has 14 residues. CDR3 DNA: TGTGCCACGGGACAGGGGATGGCTAATGAAAAACTGTTTTTT. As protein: CATGQGMANEKLFF.

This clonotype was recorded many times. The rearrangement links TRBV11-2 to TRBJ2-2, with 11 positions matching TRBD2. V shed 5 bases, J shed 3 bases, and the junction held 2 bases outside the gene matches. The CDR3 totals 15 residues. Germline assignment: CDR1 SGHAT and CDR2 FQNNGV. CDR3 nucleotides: TGTGCCAGCAGCCCGGGACTAGCGGACACCGGGGAGCTGTTTTTT. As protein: CASSPGLADTGELFF.

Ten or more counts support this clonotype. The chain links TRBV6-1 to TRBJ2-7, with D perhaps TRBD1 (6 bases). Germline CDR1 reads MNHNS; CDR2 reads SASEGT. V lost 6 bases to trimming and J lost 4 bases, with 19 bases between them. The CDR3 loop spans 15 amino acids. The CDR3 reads CASRRTGKNLYEQYF. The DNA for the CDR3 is TGTGCCAGCAGGCGAACAGGGAAGAACTTATACGAGCAGTACTTC.

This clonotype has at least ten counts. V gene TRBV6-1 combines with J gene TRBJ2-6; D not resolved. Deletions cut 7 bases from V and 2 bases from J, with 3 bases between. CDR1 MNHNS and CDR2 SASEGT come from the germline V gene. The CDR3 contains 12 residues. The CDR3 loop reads CASKTGANVLTF. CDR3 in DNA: TGTGCCAGCAAGACTGGGGCCAACGTCCTGACTTTC.

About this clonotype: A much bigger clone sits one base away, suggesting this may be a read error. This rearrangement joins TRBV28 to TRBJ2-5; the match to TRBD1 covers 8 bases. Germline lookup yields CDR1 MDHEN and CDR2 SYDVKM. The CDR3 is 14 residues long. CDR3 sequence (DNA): TGTGCCAGCCAGGGGGCGATTATTTTAGAGACCCAGTGCTTC. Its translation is CASQGAIILETQCF.

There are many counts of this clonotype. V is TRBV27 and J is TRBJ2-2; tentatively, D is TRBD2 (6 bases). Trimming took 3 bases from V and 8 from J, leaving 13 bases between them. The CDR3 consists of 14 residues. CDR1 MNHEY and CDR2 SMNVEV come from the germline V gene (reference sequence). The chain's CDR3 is CASSFGFREGELFF. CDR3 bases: TGTGCCAGCAGTTTCGGGTTTCGGGAGGGGGAGCTGTTTTTT.

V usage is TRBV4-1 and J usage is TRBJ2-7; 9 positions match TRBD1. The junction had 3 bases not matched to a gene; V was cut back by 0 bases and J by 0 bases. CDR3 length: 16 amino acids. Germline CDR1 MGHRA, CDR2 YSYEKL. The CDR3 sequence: CASSQEGTGISYEQYF. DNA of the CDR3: TGCGCCAGCAGCCAAGAGGGGACAGGGATCTCCTACGAGCAGTACTTC.

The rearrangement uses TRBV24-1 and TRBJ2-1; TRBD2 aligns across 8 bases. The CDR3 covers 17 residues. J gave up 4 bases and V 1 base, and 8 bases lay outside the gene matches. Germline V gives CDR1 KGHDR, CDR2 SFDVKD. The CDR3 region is CATSDFVGSGMYNEQFF. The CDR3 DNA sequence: TGTGCCACCAGTGATTTCGTAGGTAGCGGGATGTACAATGAGCAGTTCTTC.

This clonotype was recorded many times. The DNA for the CDR3 is TGTGCCAGCAGTCACCGGGACATATCGAATTCACCCCTCCACTTT. Its protein product is CASSHRDISNSPLHF. This chain joins TRBV12-3 or TRBV12-4 and TRBJ1-6; TRBD1 might be the D (6 bases). The ends were cut back, 5 bases at V and 7 bases at J, with 15 bases in the middle. The CDR3 has 15 amino acids.

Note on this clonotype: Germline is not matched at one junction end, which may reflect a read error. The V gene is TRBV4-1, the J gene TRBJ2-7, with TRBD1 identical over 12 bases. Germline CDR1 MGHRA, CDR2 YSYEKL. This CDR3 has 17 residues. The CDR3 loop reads CASGQELTGQGAGEQYF. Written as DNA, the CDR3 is TGCGCCAGCGGCCAAGAGCTAACGGGACAGGGGGCTGGAGAGCAGTACTTC.

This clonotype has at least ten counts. CDR3 protein: CASSSWATSEAFF. CDR3 nucleotide sequence: TGTGCCAGCAGTTCTTGGGCTACATCTGAAGCTTTCTTT. The chain employs TRBV6-5 and TRBJ1-1; D gene ambiguous. Between the trimmed V and J ends, which lost 4 bases and 6 bases, there was a span of 12 bases. Germline V gene lookup returns CDR1 MNHEY and CDR2 SVGAGI. This CDR3 has 13 residues.